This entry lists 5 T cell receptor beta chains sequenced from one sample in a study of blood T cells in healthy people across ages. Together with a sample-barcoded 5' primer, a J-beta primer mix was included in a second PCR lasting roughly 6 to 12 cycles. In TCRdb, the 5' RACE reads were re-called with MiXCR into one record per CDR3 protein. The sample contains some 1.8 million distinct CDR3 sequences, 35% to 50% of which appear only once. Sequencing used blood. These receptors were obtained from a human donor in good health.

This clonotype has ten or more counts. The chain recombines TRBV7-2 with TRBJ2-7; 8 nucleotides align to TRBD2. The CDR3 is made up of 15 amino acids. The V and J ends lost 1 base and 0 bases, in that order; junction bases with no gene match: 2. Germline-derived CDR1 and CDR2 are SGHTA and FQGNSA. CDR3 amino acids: CASSLGSGASYEQYF. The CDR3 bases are TGTGCCAGCAGCTTAGGTAGCGGGGCCTCCTACGAGCAGTACTTC.

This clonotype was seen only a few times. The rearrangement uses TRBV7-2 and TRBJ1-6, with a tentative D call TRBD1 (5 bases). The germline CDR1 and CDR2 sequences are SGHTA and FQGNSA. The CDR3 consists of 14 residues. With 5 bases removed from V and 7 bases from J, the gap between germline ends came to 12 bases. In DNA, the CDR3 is TGTGCCAGCAGCAAGATGGGGGGAAATTCACCCCTCCACTTT. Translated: CASSKMGGNSPLHF.

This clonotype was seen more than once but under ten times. The CDR3 DNA reads as TGTGCCAGCAGTTTAAGGGCTCCAAGTTCCTACGAGCAGTACTTC. This sequence encodes CASSLRAPSSYEQYF. The chain joins TRBV12-3 or TRBV12-4 to TRBJ2-7; D is undetermined. V lost 2 bases, J lost 1 base, and 12 bases lay in between. The CDR3 is 15 amino acids.

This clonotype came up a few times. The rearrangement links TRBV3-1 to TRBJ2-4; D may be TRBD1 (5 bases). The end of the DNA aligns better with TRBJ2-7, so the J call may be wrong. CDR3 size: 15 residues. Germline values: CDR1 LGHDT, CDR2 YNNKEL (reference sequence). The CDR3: CASSQGQSSSYEQYF. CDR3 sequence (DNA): TGTGCCAGCAGCCAAGGACAGAGTAGCTCCTACGAGCAGTACTTC.

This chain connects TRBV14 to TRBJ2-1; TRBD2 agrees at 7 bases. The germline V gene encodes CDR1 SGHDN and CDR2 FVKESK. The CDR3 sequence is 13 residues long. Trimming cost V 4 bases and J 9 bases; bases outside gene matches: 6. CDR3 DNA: TGTGCCAGCAGCCGACTAGCTGTGAGTGAGCAGTTCTTC. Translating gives CASSRLAVSEQFF. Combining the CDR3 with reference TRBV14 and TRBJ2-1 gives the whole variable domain EAGVTQFPSHSVIEKGQTVTLRCDPISGHDNLYWYRRVMGKEIKFLLHFVKESKQDESGMPNNRFLAERTGGTYSTLKVQPAELEDSGVYFCASSRLAVSEQFFGPGTRLTVL.